A selection of T cell receptor beta chains follows, all from one sample in a study of early T cells in non-severe SARS-CoV-2 infection. TCRdb reanalysed the 5' RACE reads using MiXCR and keeps one entry per CDR3 protein. The sample yields approximately 100,000 distinct CDR3 sequences, roughly 17% seen once. What was sequenced was whole blood. All receptors come from an adult who was a healthcare worker with PCR-confirmed SARS-CoV-2 infection or an uninfected control (not recorded which). The CDR3 runs from the conserved cysteine through the conserved F or W. A D gene is named only where the DNA matches it firmly. Expanded clones get a size class; other rows say once, few or many, or leave the size out.

. | TRBJ2-3 | . | TRBV6-2/TRBV6-3 | TGTGCCAGCAGTGGTGGTAGAGATACGCAGTATTTT | CASSGGRDTQYF
TRBD2 | TRBJ2-1 | . | TRBV18 | TGTGCCAGCTCACCATTAGCGGGAGCAGGCAATGAGCAGTTCTTC | CASSPLAGAGNEQFF
TRBD2 | TRBJ2-1 | few | TRBV20-1 | TGCAGTGCTAGAGATCCTAGCGGGGGCTCCTACAATGAGCAGTTCTTC | CSARDPSGGSYNEQFF
TRBD1 | TRBJ2-2 | . | TRBV6-6 | TGTGCCAGCAGTTACTCAGGCAGGGGGCTTAGGGAGCTGTTTTTT | CASSYSGRGLRELFF
. | TRBJ2-7 | . | TRBV20-1 | TGCAGTGCTAGAGAATTACTAAATTCCTACGAGCAGTACTTC | CSARELLNSYEQYF
. | TRBJ2-3 | . | TRBV27 | TGTGCCAGCAAAGACACCTGGAGCCCAGATACGCAGTATTTT | CASKDTWSPDTQYF
. | TRBJ1-2 | few | TRBV5-1 | TGCGCCAGCAGCTTGGAGCCGGGTAGGGCCTATGGCTACACCTTC | CASSLEPGRAYGYTF
. | TRBJ2-3 | . | TRBV28 | TGTGCCAGCAGCGGGGGATCGGATACGCAGTATTTT | CASSGGSDTQYF
. | TRBJ2-2 | medium-sized | TRBV20-1 | TGCAGTGCTAGAGAGGGGGGCAACACCGGGGAGCTGTTTTTT | CSAREGGNTGELFF
. | TRBJ2-7 | few | TRBV3-1 | TGTGCCAGCGGGGACTACGAGCAGTACTTC | CASGDYEQYF
. | TRBJ2-5 | . | TRBV28 | TGTGCCAGCAGTTTTTATCGACTGATACAAGAGACCCAGTACTTC | CASSFYRLIQETQYF
TRBD2 | TRBJ2-4 | few | TRBV5-6 | TGTGCCAGCAGCTTGGCGCGGGAGCTAAACATTCAGTACTTC | CASSLARELNIQYF
. | TRBJ2-7 | few | TRBV28 | TGTGCCAGCAGTGCAGGGTTCGAGCAGTACTTC | CASSAGFEQYF
. | TRBJ2-7 | . | TRBV4-3 | TGCGCCAGCAGCCAAGACGGGATTTCCTACGAGCAGTACTTC | CASSQDGISYEQYF
. | TRBJ1-1 | . | TRBV20-1 | TGCAGTGCTAGAGGCTTCAACCCGGCGAACACTGAAGCTTTCTTT | CSARGFNPANTEAFF
TRBD2 | TRBJ2-7 | . | TRBV29-1 | TGCAGCGTTTTAACGCCGGGAGGGTACGAGCAGTACTTC | CSVLTPGGYEQYF
. | TRBJ2-1 | few | TRBV6-2/TRBV6-3 | TGTGCCAGCAGTTTCGAGGGGCCCAGCTACAATGAGCAGTTCTTC | CASSFEGPSYNEQFF
. | TRBJ1-1 | few | TRBV18 | TGTGCCAGCTCGCTACTCCGGGACATTGACACTGAAGCTTTCTTT | CASSLLRDIDTEAFF
. | TRBJ2-2 | many | TRBV29-1 | TGCAGCGTTGACAGGGGGAACACCGGGGAGCTGTTTTTT | CSVDRGNTGELFF
. | TRBJ2-7 | many | TRBV10-3 | TGTGCCATCACATCGGGACCGGGTTACGAGCAGTACTTC | CAITSGPGYEQYF
. | TRBJ2-3 | . | TRBV20-1 | TGCAGTGCCCTTCCGGGGACAGATACGCAGTATTTT | CSALPGTDTQYF
TRBD1 | TRBJ1-6 | . | TRBV7-9 | TGTGCCAGCAGCTCATTACAGGGGGTTAAAGCTCCCCTCCACTTT | CASSSLQGVKAPLHF
. | TRBJ1-2 | many | TRBV29-1 | TGCAGCGTTGCCAGGGAACACAATGGCTACACCTTC | CSVAREHNGYTF
. | TRBJ2-7 | . | TRBV10-3 | TGTGCCATCAGTGAGGAAGGGAGGAGGGAGCAGTACTTC | CAISEEGRREQYF
TRBD2 | TRBJ2-7 | . | TRBV11-2 | TGTGCCAGCAGCTTCGTCGCGGGGGCCTACGAGCAGTACTTC | CASSFVAGAYEQYF
. | TRBJ1-2 | . | TRBV18 | TGTGCCAGCTCACCATCTTCGGGGGGGAACGGCTACACCTTC | CASSPSSGGNGYTF
. | TRBJ1-1 | . | TRBV11-2 | TGTGCCAGCAGCTTAGGGGGAGGGGCTGAAGCTTTCTTT | CASSLGGGAEAFF
TRBD1 | TRBJ1-2 | . | TRBV27 | TGTGCCAGCAGATCTACGGGACAGGGAATCTATGGCTACACCTTC | CASRSTGQGIYGYTF
. | TRBJ2-1 | . | TRBV6-2/TRBV6-3 | TGTGCCAGCAGTTTGGGCAGCTGGGAGCAGTTCTTC | CASSLGSWEQFF
. | TRBJ2-1 | many | TRBV7-7 | TGTGCCAGCAGCCCGTACTTATGGCAAAGCTCCTACAATGAGCAGTTCTTC | CASSPYLWQSSYNEQFF
. | TRBJ2-2 | . | TRBV27 | TGTGCCAGCTCAAAGACCGGGGAGCTGTTTTTT | CASSKTGELFF
TRBD1 | TRBJ2-7 | . | TRBV28 | TGTGCCAGCAGTTACCCCCCCGGACAGGGAACCTCTGAAGAGCAGTACTTC | CASSYPPGQGTSEEQYF
. | TRBJ2-1 | . | TRBV27 | TGTGCCAGCAGTTTGGCTAGCGTAGGCAATGAGCAGTTCTTC | CASSLASVGNEQFF
. | TRBJ1-3 | few | TRBV6-2/TRBV6-3 | TGTGCCAGCAGGACTCGACCGACTGGAAACACCATTTTT | CASRTRPTGNTIF
. | TRBJ2-2 | many | TRBV9 | TGTGCCAGCAGAGCAGGTACCGGGGAGCTGTTTTTT | CASRAGTGELFF
TRBD1 | TRBJ2-5 | . | TRBV7-2 | TGTGCCAGCAGCTTACAATCCGGGACAGGGGCTCGAGGAGAGACCCAGTACTTC | CASSLQSGTGARGETQYF
. | TRBJ2-7 | few | TRBV20-1 | TGCAGTGCTAGTAACGAGCAGTACTTC | CSASNEQYF
. | TRBJ1-1 | . | TRBV29-1 | TGCAGCGTTGTGAGGGGGAACACTGAAGCTTTCTTT | CSVVRGNTEAFF
. | TRBJ2-2 | . | TRBV7-2 | TGTGCCAGCAGCTTAGGAAGGGCGAACACCGGGGAGCTGTTTTTT | CASSLGRANTGELFF
. | TRBJ1-1 | many | TRBV12-3/TRBV12-4 | TGTGCCAGCACTCTAGGAGGCAGAGGGACTGAAGCTTTCTTT | CASTLGGRGTEAFF
. | TRBJ2-3 | . | TRBV11-2 | TGTGCCAGCAGCTTATCCCAGGGTCTTACAGATACGCAGTATTTT | CASSLSQGLTDTQYF
. | TRBJ2-5 | . | TRBV29-1 | TGCAGCGCCTTGGACAGTTACCAAGAGACCCAGTACTTC | CSALDSYQETQYF
. | TRBJ2-5 | . | TRBV3-1 | TGTGCCAGCTGGGGTCAAGAGACCCAGTACTTC | CASWGQETQYF
TRBD2 | TRBJ2-1 | . | TRBV28 | TGTGCCAGTCAGTTGTCGGGGGGGCCTAATGAGCAGTTCTTC | CASQLSGGPNEQFF
. | TRBJ1-1 | . | TRBV4-3 | TGCGCCAGCAGCCAAGAAGATTTTACTGAAGCTTTCTTT | CASSQEDFTEAFF
. | TRBJ2-1 | few | TRBV3-1 | TGTGCCAGCAGCACTTTAAACAGGGATGAGCAGTTCTTC | CASSTLNRDEQFF
TRBD1 | TRBJ2-1 | many | TRBV28 | TGTGCCAGCGTGACCGGCAGGGGGTACAATGAGCAGTTCTTC | CASVTGRGYNEQFF
TRBD1 | TRBJ1-2 | . | TRBV25-1 | TGTGCCAGCAGTGAATTTGGGGGGACAGCTAACTATGGCTACACCTTC | CASSEFGGTANYGYTF
TRBD2 | TRBJ2-3 | . | TRBV12-3/TRBV12-4 | TGTGCCAGCAGTTCCCAAATCGGACTAGCGGGAGGGAAGGATACGCAGTATTTT | CASSSQIGLAGGKDTQYF
. | TRBJ2-6 | . | TRBV4-3 | TGCGCCAGCAGCCAAGATGAGGGCCCTAGCTCTGGGGCCAACGTCCTGACTTTC | CASSQDEGPSSGANVLTF
. | TRBJ1-5 | . | TRBV7-2 | TGTGCCAGCACCCCCGAGGAGGGACGAAATCAGCCCCAGCATTTT | CASTPEEGRNQPQHF
TRBD1 | TRBJ2-4 | few | TRBV7-2 | TGTGCCAGCAGCTTAGGTTCAGGGGGCGGGAACATTCAGTACTTC | CASSLGSGGGNIQYF
. | TRBJ2-1 | few | TRBV7-9 | TGTGCTTCGGCAGGAGCGGACTACTACAATGAGCAGTTCTTC | CASAGADYYNEQFF
TRBD2 | TRBJ2-7 | many | TRBV6-2/TRBV6-3 | TGTGCCAGCCTCCCCGGGACTAGTTCCTACGAGCAGTACTTC | CASLPGTSSYEQYF
. | TRBJ2-1 | . | TRBV27 | TGTGCCAGCAGTTTACAGCCTAACAGGGACTATGAGCAGTTCTTC | CASSLQPNRDYEQFF
TRBD1 | TRBJ1-5 | . | TRBV9 | TGTGCCAGCAGCGTGACAGGGGACTATCAGCCCCAGCATTTT | CASSVTGDYQPQHF
. | TRBJ1-2 | many | TRBV6-6 | TGTGCCAGCAGTAGCCGGGACACGGGCTTCTATGGCTACACCTTC | CASSSRDTGFYGYTF
. | TRBJ1-2 | few | TRBV15 | TGTGCCACCAGCAGGGGAAGGATTGGCTACACCTTC | CATSRGRIGYTF
. | TRBJ1-4 | . | TRBV27 | TGTGCCAGCAGTATCAGACAAGCAACTAATGAAAAACTGTTTTTT | CASSIRQATNEKLFF
TRBD2 | TRBJ2-1 | many | TRBV7-9 | TGTGCCAGCAGCTTAGTGCTAGCGGGGAATGAGCAGTTCTTC | CASSLVLAGNEQFF